The clone carrying this TCR beta chain was detected once. Sequenced by immunoSEQ multiplex PCR; TCRdb stores in-frame clones only, minus some. The sample consists of about 690,000 clones, about 90% of them appearing once. Those who donated were healthy HIV-negative adults, with no recent acute infections or vaccinations reported. The CDR3 consists of 15 residues. The sample is drawn from a study of shared clonotypes between healthy human individuals. The receptor was derived from a man aged 18 to 29 in good health. Some clones in this sample may be carry-over from other donors' samples. Sequencing input: memory CD8+ T cells from PBMCs. Subset noted: CD45RO+ cells pooled with CCR7-negative TemRA cells. The chain links TRBV12-2 to TRBJ2-1; the table's D call, TRBD2, was not checked against the DNA. TRBV12-2 has pseudogene status. The CDR3 nucleotides read TGTGCAAGTCGCTTCGGGACTAGCCCCTACAATGAGCAGTTCTTC. Translating gives CASRFGTSPYNEQFF.